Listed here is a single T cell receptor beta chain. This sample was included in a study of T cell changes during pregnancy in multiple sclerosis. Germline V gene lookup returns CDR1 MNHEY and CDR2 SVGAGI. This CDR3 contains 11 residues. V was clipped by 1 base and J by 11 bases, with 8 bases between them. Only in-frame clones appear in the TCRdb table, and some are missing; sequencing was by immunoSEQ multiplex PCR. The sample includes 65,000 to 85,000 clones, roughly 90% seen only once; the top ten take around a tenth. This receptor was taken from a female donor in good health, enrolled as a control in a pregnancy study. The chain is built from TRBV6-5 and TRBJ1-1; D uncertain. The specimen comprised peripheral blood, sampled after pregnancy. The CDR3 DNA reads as TGTGCCAGCAGTTACTTCGGTTCGGCTTTCTTT. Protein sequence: CASSYFGSAFF.